This entry is about one T cell receptor (beta chain). This clonotype was observed at least ten times. Its antigen specificity is not known. Per-nucleotide qualities are absent, and no much larger clonotype sits a single base away. The sample comes from a study of low-dose radiotherapy and immunotherapy resistance in tumors (dated 2022 in TCRdb). The study in broad terms: Patients in Cohort 1 were given 0.5 Gy per fraction every 2 weeks, and the prescribed total PTV dose was 6.5 Gy. Eight patients were included in the translational analysis, namely three from the first dose cohort plus the first five from the second dose cohort. Cohort 2 received 1 Gy per fraction every two weeks, with a total of 13 Gy over 26 weeks. Cyclophosphamide 200 mg/m2 was given intravenously every two weeks, one day before each radiation and immunotherapy administration. Trial participants were not randomized into treatment groups. Patients were given nivolumab as a 240 mg flat dose every two weeks and ipilimumab at 1 mg/kg every six weeks, with both drugs delivered intravenously. Starting on cycle 1 day 1, patients took 300 mg of aspirin by mouth once daily for four cycles.

The time point label for this specimen denotes: after trial treatment. The sample's treatment or condition label, decoded: LDRT plus nivolumab, ipilimumab, low-dose cyclophosphamide and aspirin (RACIN trial). The donors took part in RACIN, a single-arm, phase I, dose-escalation trial that combined nivolumab, ipilimumab, aspirin, low-dose cyclophosphamide and low-dose radiotherapy. Eligible patients had advanced, TIL-negative solid tumors. Sequencing used an Illumina HiSeq 2500. First-strand cDNA was synthesized with Superscript III and a set of TRAV- and TRBV-specific primers, covering both TCRalpha and TCRbeta chains. TCRs were amplified for about 22 PCR cycles with Phusion, using a constant-region primer paired with the adapter attached to the V primers. The MessageAmp II aRNA Amplification Kit was used to amplify the isolated mRNA, with in vitro transcription run for 16 hours at 37 degrees C. mRNA for TCR sequencing was isolated with the Dynabeads mRNA DIRECT Purification Kit. Indexed Illumina adapters were added in a second approximately 25-cycle Phusion PCR, and the resulting products were purified with AMPure XP beads. The authors' pipeline ran thus. Custom Perl scripts were used to pool TCR sequences that encoded the same protein, to remove out-of-frame sequences, and to calculate the abundance of each clonotype. Any TCR sequence backed by just one read was left out of the analysis. The metrics used to describe the repertoires included Shannon entropy, Gini index, clonality, richness, and the frequency of TCRs shared between repertoires. The public reads were reanalyzed by TCRdb: fastp trimming at Q25, MiXCR alignment, in-frame beta chains only. Rows are combined by CDR3 protein, so each entry shows the most common genes and DNA. TCRdb assigned the V and J calls; the authors' analysis was not used. Here the sample has tens of thousands of distinct CDR3 sequences; 20% to 25% occur a single time. The ten biggest clones cover around 13% of the sample.

The receptor was isolated from a female donor with ovarian cancer. This sample comprised PBMCs, obtained after low-dose radiotherapy plus immunotherapy.

The CDR3 in this case is CASSLAGNPNQPQHF. Here is the DNA: TGTGCCAGCAGCTTAGCCGGTAACCCCAATCAGCCCCAGCATTTT. The chain uses TRBV7-9 and TRBJ1-5; no D gene call is confident. Taken from cysteine to phenylalanine, the CDR3 has 15 residues. The entry retains the CDR3 DNA only, 45 bases that are in frame from base 1. Reading the germline V gene (reference sequence) gives CDR1 SEHNR and CDR2 FQNEAQ. The V end loses 0 bases and the J end loses 3 bases, and a stretch of 9 bases separates them.